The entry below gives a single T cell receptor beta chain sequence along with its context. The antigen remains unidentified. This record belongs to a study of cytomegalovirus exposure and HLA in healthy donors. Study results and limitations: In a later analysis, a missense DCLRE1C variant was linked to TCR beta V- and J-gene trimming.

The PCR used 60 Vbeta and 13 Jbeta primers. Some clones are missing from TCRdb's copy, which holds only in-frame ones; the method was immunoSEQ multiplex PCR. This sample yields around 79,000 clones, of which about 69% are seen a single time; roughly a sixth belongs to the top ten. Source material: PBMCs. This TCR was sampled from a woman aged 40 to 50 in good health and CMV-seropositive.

The CDR3 region has the DNA TGTGCCAGCAGCCTAATCGGGAGCGGGTCCTACAATGAGCAGTTCTTC. Its translation is CASSLIGSGSYNEQFF. The chain has TRBV11-2 and TRBJ2-1; D may be TRBD2 (6 bases). Trimming took 5 bases from V and 1 from J, leaving 15 bases between them. The CDR3 is made up of 16 amino acids. Germline V gene data show CDR1 as SGHAT and CDR2 as FQNNGV.